One and the same sample provided the 27 T cell receptor beta chains below, sequenced in a study of T cell repertoires in cytomegalovirus infection. TCRdb re-called the reads with MiXCR, one entry per CDR3 protein. The sample has roughly 280,000 distinct CDR3 sequences, roughly 13% seen once; the top ten hold roughly 8.7%. Source material: PBMCs. The receptors shown here come from a human donor in good health (CMV status not recorded). Some clones in this sample may be carry-over from other donors' samples.

This clonotype came up a few times. The chain is built from TRBV27 and TRBJ2-1; 8 positions match TRBD2. Germline V CDR1 and CDR2: MNHEY, SMNVEV (reference sequence). The ends lost 5 bases at V and 6 bases at J; junction bases unmatched: 6. There are 14 residues in the CDR3. This CDR3 is CASSRIAGSNEQFF. The CDR3 coding sequence is TGTGCCAGCAGTAGGATAGCGGGAAGCAATGAGCAGTTCTTC.

This clonotype was seen more than once but under ten times. The chain combines TRBV20-1 with TRBJ1-3; D call uncertain. Germline lookup yields CDR1 DFQATT and CDR2 SNEGSKA (reference sequence). The CDR3 spans 13 residues. Trimming cost V 0 bases and J 2 bases, with 5 bases left between them. The CDR3 loop is CSARDRPGNTIYF. As DNA, the CDR3 is TGCAGTGCTAGAGATCGCCCTGGAAACACCATATATTTT.

This clonotype was picked up many times. One junction end does not reproduce the germline sequence, and a read error may be involved. CDR3 sequence (DNA): TGTGCTAGCAGCTTCGACGGAAGAAACCCCTACGAGCAGTACTTC. Protein sequence: CASSFDGRNPYEQYF. The chain is built from TRBV7-7 and TRBJ2-7; no clear D. Germline values: CDR1 SSHAT, CDR2 FNYEAQ (reference sequence). CDR3 length: 15 amino acids.

This clonotype occurred many times. The chain recombines TRBV28 with TRBJ1-1; D may be TRBD1 (5 bases). V was cut by 6 bases and J by 1 base, with 9 bases left in between. Germline V gene sequence: CDR1 MDHEN, CDR2 SYDVKM. This CDR3 has 13 amino acids. The CDR3 loop is CASSLTGNTEAFF. CDR3 sequence (DNA): TGTGCCAGCAGCTTAACAGGGAACACTGAAGCTTTCTTT.

This clonotype has ten or more counts. The chain is built from TRBV9 and TRBJ2-2; 9 bases map to TRBD2. This CDR3 has 15 amino acids. V trimming: 4 bases; J trimming: 2 bases; junction bases outside the gene matches: 3. Germline V gene sequence: CDR1 SGDLS, CDR2 YYNGEE. The CDR3 sequence: CASSPGTSNTGELFF. In DNA, the CDR3 is TGTGCCAGCAGCCCCGGGACTAGCAACACCGGGGAGCTGTTTTTT.

The V call is TRBV20-1, the J call TRBJ2-1; possibly TRBD2 for D (5 bases). V was trimmed by 2 bases and J by 13 bases, leaving 12 bases between them. The CDR3 extends over 11 amino acids. Germline CDR1 DFQATT, CDR2 SNEGSKA (reference sequence). The CDR3 sequence: CSARWRKQQFF. DNA for the CDR3: TGCAGTGCTAGATGGAGGAAACAACAGTTCTTC.

This clonotype was found many times. The chain is built from TRBV7-2 and TRBJ2-7; 13 nucleotides match TRBD2. Germline CDR1 SGHTA, CDR2 FQGNSA. V lost 3 bases to trimming and J lost 6 bases; unmatched junction nucleotides: 14. The CDR3 length is 18 residues. Here the CDR3 reads CASSFIVSGLAGAREQYF. For the CDR3, the DNA is TGTGCCAGCAGCTTCATAGTTTCCGGACTAGCGGGAGCCCGCGAGCAGTACTTC.

Only a few counts were recorded for this clonotype. The rearrangement joins TRBV25-1 to TRBJ2-5; 9 nucleotides match TRBD2. The CDR3 extends over 17 amino acids. The germline V gene encodes CDR1 MGHDK and CDR2 SYGVNS. The V gene end was trimmed by 5 bases and the J gene end by 2 bases; junction bases not matched to a gene: 12. CDR3 amino acids: CASSNSQLAGIQETQYF. The CDR3, as DNA: TGTGCCAGCAGTAACAGCCAACTAGCGGGCATACAAGAGACCCAGTACTTC.

This clonotype was seen many times. The chain couples TRBV7-6 to TRBJ1-1, with D maybe TRBD1 (5 bases). The CDR3 totals 13 residues. CDR1 is SGHVS and CDR2 is FNYEAQ in the germline V gene. The V end was cut by 5 bases, the J end by 4 bases, with 11 bases between. CDR3 in DNA: TGTGCCAGCAGCCCCGGAGGGGCCACTGAAGCTTTCTTT. This translates into CASSPGGATEAFF.

The V gene is TRBV20-1, the J gene TRBJ2-1; 8 bases line up with TRBD2. This CDR3 spans 19 amino acids. Germline V gene lookup returns CDR1 DFQATT and CDR2 SNEGSKA (reference sequence). V gave up 0 bases and J gave up 8 bases; unmatched junction bases: 21. The DNA for the CDR3 is TGCAGTGCTAGAGATCCGCGGTTGGATCGGGGGGGCCATATCGATGAGCAGTTCTTC. Its translation: CSARDPRLDRGGHIDEQFF.

The chain carries TRBV29-1 and TRBJ1-1; maybe TRBD1 (6 bases). The V gene's germline CDR1 is SQVTM and CDR2 ANQGSEA. V was pared by 3 bases and J by 2 bases, with 10 bases between. This CDR3 comprises 13 residues. The DNA of the CDR3 is TGCAGCGTTGATACGGGGGGCAACACTGAAGCTTTCTTT. It codes for CSVDTGGNTEAFF.

The V gene is TRBV12-3 or TRBV12-4, the J gene TRBJ2-2, with a weak D call TRBD2 (6 bases). Trimming took 5 bases from V and 3 from J, leaving 16 bases between them. CDR3 length equals 16 residues. CDR3 amino acids: CASSTYSGSHTGELFF. CDR3 sequence (DNA): TGTGCCAGCAGTACCTATAGCGGTTCTCACACCGGGGAGCTGTTTTTT.

This clonotype was observed a handful of times. The chain recombines TRBV3-1 with TRBJ2-7; 12 bases line up with TRBD2. Trimming cost V 4 bases and J 6 bases; bases outside gene matches: 10. The CDR3 length is 16 residues. Germline lookup yields CDR1 LGHDT and CDR2 YNNKEL (reference sequence). The CDR3 nucleotides read TGTGCCAGCAGCCGGGGAACCACTAGCGGGGGGCGCGAGCAGTACTTC. This codes for CASSRGTTSGGREQYF.

This clonotype was counted between two and nine times. The chain employs TRBV4-3 and TRBJ1-5; D gene ambiguous. Per the germline V gene, CDR1 is LGHNA and CDR2 is YSLEER. The CDR3 runs 15 residues. Between the trimmed V and J ends, which lost 4 bases and 3 bases, there was a span of 13 bases. The CDR3, as DNA: TGCGCCAGCAGCCGTTCACGGGCCCTCAATCAGCCCCAGCATTTT. Translation: CASSRSRALNQPQHF.

This clonotype was picked up many times. The rearrangement joins TRBV7-3 to TRBJ2-7; D is possibly TRBD1 (7 bases). CDR3 length: 14 amino acids. The germline gives CDR1 SGHTA, CDR2 FQGTGA. The ends were cut back, 3 bases at V and 5 bases at J, with 14 bases in the middle. The CDR3 sequence: CASSFAGGSDEQYF. The DNA of the CDR3 is TGTGCCAGCAGCTTCGCAGGGGGGTCTGACGAGCAGTACTTC.

This clonotype was picked up a small number of times. The rearrangement links TRBV2 to TRBJ1-1, with TRBD1 as a possible D gene (6 bases). This CDR3 is built from 16 residues. CDR1 is SNHLY and CDR2 is FYNNEI in the germline V gene. Trimming left V 11 bases short and J 0 bases short, with 22 bases between. The CDR3 is CAGGGRLSYMNTEAFF. Written as DNA, the CDR3 is TGTGCCGGCGGGGGGCGGCTCAGCTACATGAACACTGAAGCTTTCTTT.

This clonotype was counted ten times or more. The genes are TRBV11-2 and TRBJ1-6; D is unresolved. Trimming left V 2 bases short and J 8 bases short, with 7 bases between. Germline values: CDR1 SGHAT, CDR2 FQNNGV. The CDR3 sequence is 13 residues long. This CDR3 reads CASSLLRDSPLHF. The CDR3 bases are TGTGCCAGCAGCTTATTACGGGATTCACCCCTCCACTTT.

There are many counts of this clonotype. This chain links TRBV12-3 or TRBV12-4 with TRBJ2-5; 9 bases are a match to TRBD2. The CDR3 consists of 15 residues. Unmatched junction bases numbered 5, after V lost 6 bases and J lost 0 bases. CDR3 coding DNA: TGTGCCAGCAGACCCCAGCGGGAGGACCAAGAGACCCAGTACTTC. Translation: CASRPQREDQETQYF.

The chain combines TRBV4-2 with TRBJ1-2; D gene uncertain. Trimming stripped 1 base from V and 5 bases from J, with 17 bases between. Germline loops: CDR1 LGHNA, CDR2 YNFKEQ. This CDR3 is 16 amino acids long. The CDR3 region is CASSQAYRTVVYGYTF. DNA of the CDR3: TGTGCCAGCAGCCAAGCCTATAGGACGGTTGTATATGGCTACACCTTC.

The chain has TRBV29-1 and TRBJ1-1; D perhaps matches TRBD1 (5 bases). CDR3 length: 13 amino acids. Trimming shortened V by 2 bases and J by 6 bases, and 13 bases separated the two germline ends. Germline V lookup: CDR1 SQVTM, CDR2 ANQGSEA. This chain's CDR3 is CSVERRQGAEAFF. The CDR3 DNA reads as TGCAGCGTTGAAAGGAGGCAGGGAGCTGAAGCTTTCTTT.

The J gene is TRBJ2-3, the V gene TRBV20-1; D gene uncertain. The V end lost 6 bases, the J end lost 2 bases, and 15 bases lay between the germline ends. Germline-derived CDR1 and CDR2 are DFQATT and SNEGSKA (reference sequence). The CDR3 consists of 14 residues. The CDR3 DNA reads as TGCAGTGCACCGCCGGCTATGACCACAGATACGCAGTATTTT. Protein sequence: CSAPPAMTTDTQYF.

The J gene is TRBJ2-6, the V gene TRBV6-5; D remains unclear. The CDR3 has 14 amino acids. V was clipped by 6 bases and J by 0 bases, with 6 bases between them. Germline V gene data show CDR1 as MNHEY and CDR2 as SVGAGI. CDR3 DNA sequence: TGTGCCAGCAGCAGGTTCTCTGGGGCCAACGTCCTGACTTTC. Translated, it gives CASSRFSGANVLTF.

This clonotype was seen only a few times. CDR3 region: CASSYSRQSTNEKLFF. CDR3 in DNA: TGTGCCAGCAGTTACTCGAGACAATCAACTAATGAAAAACTGTTTTTT. The chain links TRBV6-8 to TRBJ1-4, with D unclear. CDR1 is MNHGY and CDR2 is SAAAGT in the germline V gene. The CDR3 spans 16 residues. V lost 0 bases to trimming and J lost 0 bases, with 8 bases between them.

This clonotype was counted between two and nine times. The chain carries TRBV29-1 and TRBJ1-1, with D possibly TRBD1 on 5 matching bases. Germline V gene lookup returns CDR1 SQVTM and CDR2 ANQGSEA. V lost 6 bases and J lost 1, with 15 bases in between. The CDR3 consists of 14 residues. Here the CDR3 DNA reads TGCAGCGTATCTCGATTGGGGGAGAACACTGAAGCTTTCTTT. As protein: CSVSRLGENTEAFF.

The sample holds a few counts of this clonotype. The CDR3 reads CASRTGGYQPQHF. CDR3 DNA sequence: TGCGCCAGCAGGACAGGCGGGTATCAGCCCCAGCATTTT. J is TRBJ1-5 and V is TRBV23-1, with D tentatively TRBD1 (6 bases). TRBV23-1 carries the ORF label, with uncertain function. This CDR3 region has 13 residues. Between the trimmed V and J ends, which lost 6 bases and 5 bases, there was a span of 11 bases.

This clonotype was detected only a few times. The J gene is TRBJ2-7, the V gene TRBV28; TRBD1 matches at 7 bases. This CDR3 region has 18 residues. Germline CDR1 is MDHEN and CDR2 is SYDVKM. Trimming removed 5 bases from V and 3 bases from J; junction bases left unmatched: 19. The CDR3 sequence is CASSNEQGLPRSRYEQYF. For the CDR3, the DNA is TGTGCCAGCAGTAACGAACAGGGGCTTCCAAGAAGCCGCTACGAGCAGTACTTC.

This clonotype has only a few counts. The chain joins TRBV7-9 to TRBJ1-5; D not resolved. Germline CDR1 SEHNR, CDR2 FQNEAQ (reference sequence). Between the trimmed V and J ends, which lost 4 bases and 0 bases, there was a span of 10 bases. This CDR3 contains 15 residues. Here the CDR3 DNA reads TGTGCCAGCAGCTCCTTAGGGCTTAGCAATCAGCCCCAGCATTTT. Amino acids: CASSSLGLSNQPQHF.